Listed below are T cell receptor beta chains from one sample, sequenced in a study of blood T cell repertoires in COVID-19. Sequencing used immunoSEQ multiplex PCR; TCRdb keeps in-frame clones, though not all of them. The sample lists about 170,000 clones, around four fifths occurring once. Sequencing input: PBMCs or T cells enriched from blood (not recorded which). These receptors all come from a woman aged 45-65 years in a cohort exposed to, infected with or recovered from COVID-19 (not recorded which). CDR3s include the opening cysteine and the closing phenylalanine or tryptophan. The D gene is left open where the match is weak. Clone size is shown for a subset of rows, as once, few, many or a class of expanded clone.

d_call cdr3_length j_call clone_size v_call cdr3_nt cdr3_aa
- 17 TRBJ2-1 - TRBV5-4 TGTGCCAGCAGCCAAGACAGTCCAGCCTTCTCCTACAATGAGCAGTTCTTC CASSQDSPAFSYNEQFF
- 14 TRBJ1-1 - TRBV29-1 TGCAGCGTTACCCCGCTAGGGAGCTTCACTGAAGCTTTCTTT CSVTPLGSFTEAFF
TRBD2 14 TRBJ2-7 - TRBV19 TGTGCCAGTAGTATAGTGTGGACTAGCGACGAGCAGTACTTC CASSIVWTSDEQYF
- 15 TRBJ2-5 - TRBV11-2 TGTGCCAGCAGCTTAGACCCAGCAGCGCAAGAGACCCAGTACTTC CASSLDPAAQETQYF
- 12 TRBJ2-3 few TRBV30 TGTGCCTGGACAGGGAGCACAGATACGCAGTATTTT CAWTGSTDTQYF
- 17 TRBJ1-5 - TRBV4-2 TGTGCCAGCAGCCAAGAGGGCTGGACAGCCAAAAATCAGCCCCAGCATTTT CASSQEGWTAKNQPQHF
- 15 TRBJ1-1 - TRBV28 TGTGCCAGCAGCCTCCCCGGACAGTCGAACACTGAAGCTTTCTTT CASSLPGQSNTEAFF
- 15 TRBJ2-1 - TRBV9 TGTGCCAGCAGCGTAGCTAACGGCAGGGGTAATGAGCAGTTCTTC CASSVANGRGNEQFF
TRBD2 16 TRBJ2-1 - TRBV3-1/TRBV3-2 TGTGCCAGCAGCCGGACTAGCGGGGGGCCGGTTAATGAGCAGTTCTTC CASSRTSGGPVNEQFF
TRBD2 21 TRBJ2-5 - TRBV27 TGTGCCAGCAGTTTAAGCCGGGGTCCCGGGACTAGCGGGGGGGCCCTAGAGACCCAGTACTTC CASSLSRGPGTSGGALETQYF
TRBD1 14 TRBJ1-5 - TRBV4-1 TGCGCCAGCAGCCTGAGGGACAGCGATCAGCCCCAGCATTTT CASSLRDSDQPQHF
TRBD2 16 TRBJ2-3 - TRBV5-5 TGTGCCAGCAGCTTGGAAGGGACTAGTACCACAGATACGCAGTATTTT CASSLEGTSTTDTQYF
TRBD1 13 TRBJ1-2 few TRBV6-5 TGTGCCAGCAGTTTCTCACAGGGGGCTGGCTACACCTTC CASSFSQGAGYTF
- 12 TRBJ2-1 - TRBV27 TGTGCCAGCAGTGCTGGGACTAATGAGCAGTTCTTC CASSAGTNEQFF
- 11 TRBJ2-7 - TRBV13 TGTGCCAGCAGCTTACAATACGAGCAGTACTTC CASSLQYEQYF
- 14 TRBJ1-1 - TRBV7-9 TGTGCCAGCAGCTTAACACCCATGAACACTGAAGCTTTCTTT CASSLTPMNTEAFF
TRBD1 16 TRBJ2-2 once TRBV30 TGTGCCTGGAACACAGGGGGCATCGTAAGGACCGGGGAGCTGTTTTTT CAWNTGGIVRTGELFF
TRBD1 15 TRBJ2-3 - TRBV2 TGTGCCAGCAGCCAGTCCGGGACAGGGAGGAGCCCACAGTATTTT CASSQSGTGRSPQYF
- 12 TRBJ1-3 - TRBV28 TGTGCCACAACATCCGCTGGAAACACCATATATTTT CATTSAGNTIYF
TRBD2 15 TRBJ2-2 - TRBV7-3 TGTGCCAGCAGCTTAAGGGCGGGAGTAACCGGGGAGCTGTTTTTT CASSLRAGVTGELFF
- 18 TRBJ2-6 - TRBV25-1 TGTGCCAGCAGTGAAGGTGGACAGCTACACTCTGGGGCCAACGTCCTGACTTTC CASSEGGQLHSGANVLTF
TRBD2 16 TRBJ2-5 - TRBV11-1 TGTGCCAGCAGGAGTCGTCAGGGAGGGATAGGGGAGACCCAGTACTTC CASRSRQGGIGETQYF
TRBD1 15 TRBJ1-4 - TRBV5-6 TGTGCCAGCAGCCCCGGGACAGGGCGGAATGAAAAACTGTTTTTT CASSPGTGRNEKLFF
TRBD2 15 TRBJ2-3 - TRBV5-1 TGCGCCAGCAGCAAAGCGGGAGGGCCCACAGATACGCAGTATTTT CASSKAGGPTDTQYF
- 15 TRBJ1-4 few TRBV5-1 TGCGCCAGCAGCTTGGTTGGTAACGAGGGTGAAAAACTGTTTTTT CASSLVGNEGEKLFF
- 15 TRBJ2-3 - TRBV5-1 TGCGCCAGCAGCTTCGGGGTTTTGGGCACAGATACGCAGTATTTT CASSFGVLGTDTQYF
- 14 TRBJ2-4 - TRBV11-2 TGTGCCAGCAGCTTGGCGGTAGCCAAAAACATTCAGTACTTC CASSLAVAKNIQYF
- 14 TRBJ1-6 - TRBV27 TGTGCCAGCAGTTTATCAGAGTATAATTCACCCCTCCACTTT CASSLSEYNSPLHF
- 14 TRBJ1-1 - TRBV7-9 TGTGCCAGCAGCTTGGGACAAAAAGGGACTGAAGCTTTCTTT CASSLGQKGTEAFF
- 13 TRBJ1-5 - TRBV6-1 TGTGCCAGCAGTGACAGGCGCAATCAGCCCCAGCATTTT CASSDRRNQPQHF
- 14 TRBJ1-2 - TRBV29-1 TGCAGCGTTGAAGGAGGCAGCGGGTGGGATGGCTACACCTTC CSVEGGSGWDGYTF
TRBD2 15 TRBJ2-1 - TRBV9 TGTGCCAGCAGCGGGACTAGCGGATACTACAATGAGCAGTTCTTC CASSGTSGYYNEQFF
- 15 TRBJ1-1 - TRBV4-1 TGCGCCAGCAGCCAAGATCCAGGGATGAACACTGAAGCTTTCTTT CASSQDPGMNTEAFF
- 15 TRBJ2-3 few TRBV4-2 TGTGCCAGCAGCCAGGAGACTCTAAGCACAGATACGCAGTATTTT CASSQETLSTDTQYF
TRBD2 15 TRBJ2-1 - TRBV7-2 TGTGCCAGCAGCTCCACTAGCGGGGGGGCGGATGAGCAGTTCTTC CASSSTSGGADEQFF
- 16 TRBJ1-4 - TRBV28 TGTGCCAGCAGTTCAACGGGGAGGGCCCGTAATGAAAAACTGTTTTTT CASSSTGRARNEKLFF
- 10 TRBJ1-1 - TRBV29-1 TGCAGTTACTTACACACTGAAGCTTTCTTT CSYLHTEAFF
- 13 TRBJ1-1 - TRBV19 TGTGCCAGTAGCAAAATTTATTCCGGAGGTGCTTTCTTT CASSKIYSGGAFF
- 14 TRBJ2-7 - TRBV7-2 TGTGCCAGCAGCTTACCCCCTCGAGGTTACGAGCAGTACTTC CASSLPPRGYEQYF
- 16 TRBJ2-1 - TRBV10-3 TGTGCCATCAGTGAGTCTACCCCAGGGGATTACAATGAGCAGTTCTTC CAISESTPGDYNEQFF
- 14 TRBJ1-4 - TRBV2 TGTGCCAGCACCGAAGGGACACCGAGCGAAAAACTGTTTTTT CASTEGTPSEKLFF
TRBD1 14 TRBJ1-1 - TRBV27 TGTGCCAGCATTCCGACAGGGGTAAACACTGAAGCTTTCTTT CASIPTGVNTEAFF
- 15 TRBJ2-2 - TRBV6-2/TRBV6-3 TGTGCCAGCAGTCGGGTCCGAACGAACACCGGGGAGCTGTTTTTT CASSRVRTNTGELFF
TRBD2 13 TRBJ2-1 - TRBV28 TGTGCCAGCACCAACCCCCCCGGGACTAGTCAGTTCTTC CASTNPPGTSQFF
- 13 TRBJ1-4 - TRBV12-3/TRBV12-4 TGTGCCAGCAGTGGGGGAGGGGGTGAAAAACTGTTTTTT CASSGGGGEKLFF
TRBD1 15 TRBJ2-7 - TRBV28 TGTGCCACAGCCTCCCCGGGACAGGGAGCCTACGAGCAGTACTTC CATASPGQGAYEQYF
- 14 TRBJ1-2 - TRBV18 TGTGCCAGCTCACCACCCGAGGCTAACTATGGCTACACCTTC CASSPPEANYGYTF
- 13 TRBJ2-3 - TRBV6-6 TGTGCCAGCTGGAGGGTTAGCTCAGATACGCAGTATTTT CASWRVSSDTQYF
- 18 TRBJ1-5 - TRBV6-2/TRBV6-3 TGTGCCAGCAGTTACCGTTCGAACTACAGGGATAGCAATCAGCCCCAGCATTTT CASSYRSNYRDSNQPQHF
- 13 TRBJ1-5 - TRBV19 TGTGCCAGTAGCCTCGAGGTCTATCAGCCCCAGCATTTT CASSLEVYQPQHF
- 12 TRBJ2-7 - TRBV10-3 TGTGCCATCAGTCGGCAGGGCTACGAGCAGTACTTC CAISRQGYEQYF
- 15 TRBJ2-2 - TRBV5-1 TGCGCCAGCAGCCCTACAACTAGTATGACCGGGGAGCTGTTTTTT CASSPTTSMTGELFF
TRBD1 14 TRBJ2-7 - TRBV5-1 TGCGCCAGCAGCGGAGGACAGGGGACCTACGAGCAGTACTTC CASSGGQGTYEQYF
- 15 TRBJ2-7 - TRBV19 TGTGCCAGTAGTTTGGGGAGGGGGTTCAGCCACGAGCAGTACTTC CASSLGRGFSHEQYF
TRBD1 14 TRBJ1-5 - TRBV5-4 TGTGCCAGCAGCCCTTACAGGGGTGAAGGGCCCCAGCATTTT CASSPYRGEGPQHF
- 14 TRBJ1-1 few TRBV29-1 TGCAGCGTAGTCTCTGAACTTTTGAACACTGAAGCTTTCTTT CSVVSELLNTEAFF
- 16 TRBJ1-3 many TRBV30 TGTGCCTGGAGTTTCCCGGGAGGTGCTTCTGGAAACACCATATATTTT CAWSFPGGASGNTIYF